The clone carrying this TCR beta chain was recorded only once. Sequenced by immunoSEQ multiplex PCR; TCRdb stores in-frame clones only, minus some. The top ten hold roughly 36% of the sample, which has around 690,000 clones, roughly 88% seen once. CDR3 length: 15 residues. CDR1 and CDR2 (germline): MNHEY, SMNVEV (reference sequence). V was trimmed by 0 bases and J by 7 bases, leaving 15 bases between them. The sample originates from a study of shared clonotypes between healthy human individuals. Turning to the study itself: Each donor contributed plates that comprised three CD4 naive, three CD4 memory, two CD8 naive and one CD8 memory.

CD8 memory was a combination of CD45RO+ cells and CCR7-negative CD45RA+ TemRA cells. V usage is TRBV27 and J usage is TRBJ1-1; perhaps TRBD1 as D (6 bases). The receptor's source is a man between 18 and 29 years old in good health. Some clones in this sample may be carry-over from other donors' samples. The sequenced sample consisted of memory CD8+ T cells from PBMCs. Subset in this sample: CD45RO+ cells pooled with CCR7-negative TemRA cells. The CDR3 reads CASSLSSGGALEAFF. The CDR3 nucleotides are TGTGCCAGCAGTTTATCGTCGGGGGGGGCCCTTGAAGCTTTCTTT.